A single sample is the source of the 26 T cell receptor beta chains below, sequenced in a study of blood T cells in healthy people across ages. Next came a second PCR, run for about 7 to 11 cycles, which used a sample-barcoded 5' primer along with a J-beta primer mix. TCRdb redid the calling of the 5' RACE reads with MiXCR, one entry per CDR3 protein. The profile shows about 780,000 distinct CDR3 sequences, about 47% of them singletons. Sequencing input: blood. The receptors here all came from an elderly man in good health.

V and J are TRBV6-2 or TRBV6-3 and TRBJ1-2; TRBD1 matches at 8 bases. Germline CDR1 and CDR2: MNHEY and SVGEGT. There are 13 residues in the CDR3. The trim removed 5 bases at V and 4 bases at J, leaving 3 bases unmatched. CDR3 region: CASSRTGSYGYTF. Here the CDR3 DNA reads TGTGCCAGCAGTCGGACAGGGAGCTATGGCTACACCTTC.

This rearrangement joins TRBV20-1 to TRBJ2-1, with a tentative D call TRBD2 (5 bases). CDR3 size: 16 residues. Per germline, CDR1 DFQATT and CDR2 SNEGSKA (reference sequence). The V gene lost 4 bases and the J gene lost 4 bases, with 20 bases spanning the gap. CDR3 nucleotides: TGCAGTGCTACCTCCGAGGGCTCCCCACTGTACAATGAGCAGTTCTTC. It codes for CSATSEGSPLYNEQFF.

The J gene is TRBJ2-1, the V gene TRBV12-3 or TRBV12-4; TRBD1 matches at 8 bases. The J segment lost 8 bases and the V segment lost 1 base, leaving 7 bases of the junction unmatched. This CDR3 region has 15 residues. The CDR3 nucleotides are TGTGCCAGCAGTTTAGGCAGGGGGCATGCGGATGAGCAGTTCTTC. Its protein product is CASSLGRGHADEQFF.

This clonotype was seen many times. The chain's CDR3 is CASSQDVLTDTQYF. The CDR3 DNA is TGCGCCAGCAGCCAAGATGTCCTCACAGATACGCAGTATTTT. V and J are TRBV4-3 and TRBJ2-3; D call uncertain. The CDR3 spans 14 residues. Germline V gene lookup returns CDR1 LGHNA and CDR2 YSLEER. The germline V and J ends were trimmed by 0 bases and 2 bases, with 6 bases remaining between them.

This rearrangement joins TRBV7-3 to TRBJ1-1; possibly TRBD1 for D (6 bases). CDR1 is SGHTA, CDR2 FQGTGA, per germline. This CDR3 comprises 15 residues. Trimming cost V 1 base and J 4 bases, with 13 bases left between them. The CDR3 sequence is CASSLILGGSTEAFF. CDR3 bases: TGTGCCAGCAGCTTAATTTTAGGGGGTTCCACTGAAGCTTTCTTT.

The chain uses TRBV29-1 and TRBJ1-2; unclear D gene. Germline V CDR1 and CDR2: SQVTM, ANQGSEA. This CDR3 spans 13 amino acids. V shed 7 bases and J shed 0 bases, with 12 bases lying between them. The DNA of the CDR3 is TGCAGCGCCGGGGTCCGGGCTAACTATGGCTACACCTTC. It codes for CSAGVRANYGYTF.

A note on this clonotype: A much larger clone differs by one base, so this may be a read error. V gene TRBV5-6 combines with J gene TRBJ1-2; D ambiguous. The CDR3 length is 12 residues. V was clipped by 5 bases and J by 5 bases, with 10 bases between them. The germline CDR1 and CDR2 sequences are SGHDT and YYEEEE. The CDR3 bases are TGTGCCAGCAGATTTGACCCTTATGGCTACACCTTC. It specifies CASRFDPYGYTF.

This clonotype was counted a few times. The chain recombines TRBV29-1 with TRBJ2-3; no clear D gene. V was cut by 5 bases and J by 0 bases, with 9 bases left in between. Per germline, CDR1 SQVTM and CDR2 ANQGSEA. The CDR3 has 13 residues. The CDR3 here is CSVLLGSTDTQYF. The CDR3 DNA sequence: TGCAGCGTTCTCTTGGGAAGCACAGATACGCAGTATTTT.

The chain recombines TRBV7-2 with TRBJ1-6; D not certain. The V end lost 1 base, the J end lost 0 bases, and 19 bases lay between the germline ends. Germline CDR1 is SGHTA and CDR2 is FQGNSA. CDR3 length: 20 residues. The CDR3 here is CASSLVGPVRRSSYNSPLHF. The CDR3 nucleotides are TGTGCCAGCAGCTTAGTTGGTCCTGTGAGGCGGAGCTCCTATAATTCACCCCTCCACTTT. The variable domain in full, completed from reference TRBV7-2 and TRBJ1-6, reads GAGVSQSPSNKVTEKGKDVELRCDPISGHTALYWYRQSLGQGLEFLIYFQGNSAPDKSGLPSDRFSAERTGGSVSTLTIQRTQQEDSAVYLCASSLVGPVRRSSYNSPLHFGNGTRLTVT.

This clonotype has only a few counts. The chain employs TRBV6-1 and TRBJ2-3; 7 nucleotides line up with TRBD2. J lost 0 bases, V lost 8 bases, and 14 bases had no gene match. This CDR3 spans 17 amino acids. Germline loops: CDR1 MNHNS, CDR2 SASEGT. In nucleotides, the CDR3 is TGTGCCAGCTCTAGGGCTAGCGGAATTTCTAGCACAGATACGCAGTATTTT. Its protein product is CASSRASGISSTDTQYF.

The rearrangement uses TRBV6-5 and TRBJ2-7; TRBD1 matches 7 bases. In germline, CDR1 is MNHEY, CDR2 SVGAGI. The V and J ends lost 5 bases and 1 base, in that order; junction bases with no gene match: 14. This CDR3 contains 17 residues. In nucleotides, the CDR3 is TGTGCCAGCAGTCTCCGGGACAGCCGATTTTATTCCTACGAGCAGTACTTC. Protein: CASSLRDSRFYSYEQYF.

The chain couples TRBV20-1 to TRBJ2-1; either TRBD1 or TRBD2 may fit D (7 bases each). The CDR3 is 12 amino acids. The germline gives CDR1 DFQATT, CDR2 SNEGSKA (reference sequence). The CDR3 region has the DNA TGCAGGGGAGGGGGCCCCGGGGATGAGCAGTTCTTC. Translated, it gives CRGGGPGDEQFF.

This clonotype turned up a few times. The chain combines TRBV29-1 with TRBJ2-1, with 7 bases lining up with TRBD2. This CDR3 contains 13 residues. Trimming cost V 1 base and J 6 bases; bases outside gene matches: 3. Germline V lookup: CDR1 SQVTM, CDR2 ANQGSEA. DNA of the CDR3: TGCAGCGTTGAAGTTATAGCGGGCAATGAGCAGTTCTTC. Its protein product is CSVEVIAGNEQFF.

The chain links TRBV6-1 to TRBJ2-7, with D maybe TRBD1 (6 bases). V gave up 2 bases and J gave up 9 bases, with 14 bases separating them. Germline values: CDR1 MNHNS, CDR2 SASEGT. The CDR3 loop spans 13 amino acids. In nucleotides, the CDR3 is TGTGCCAGCAGTGAACCCCTGGGGGCCGGGCAGTACTTC. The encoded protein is CASSEPLGAGQYF.

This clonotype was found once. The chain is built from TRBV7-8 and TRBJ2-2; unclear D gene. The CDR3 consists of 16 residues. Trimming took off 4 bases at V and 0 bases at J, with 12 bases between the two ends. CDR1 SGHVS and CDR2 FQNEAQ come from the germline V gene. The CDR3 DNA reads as TGTGCCAGCAGCTCCGATGGGCTACCGAACACCGGGGAGCTGTTTTTT. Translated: CASSSDGLPNTGELFF.

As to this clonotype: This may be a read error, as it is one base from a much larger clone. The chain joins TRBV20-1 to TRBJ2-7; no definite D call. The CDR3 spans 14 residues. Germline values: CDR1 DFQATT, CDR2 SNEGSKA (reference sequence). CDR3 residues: CSGRGDAVINEQYF. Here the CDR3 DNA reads TGCAGTGGTAGAGGTGACGCCGTCATCAATGAGCAGTACTTC.

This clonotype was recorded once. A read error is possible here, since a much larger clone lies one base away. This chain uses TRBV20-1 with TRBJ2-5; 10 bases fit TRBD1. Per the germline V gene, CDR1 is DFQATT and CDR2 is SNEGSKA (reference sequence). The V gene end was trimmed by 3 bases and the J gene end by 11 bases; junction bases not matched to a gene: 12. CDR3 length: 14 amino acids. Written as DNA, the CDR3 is TGCAGTGCTAGGAGGGGGACAGGGGTCTCCCAGCAGTACTTC. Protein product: CSARRGTGVSQQYF.

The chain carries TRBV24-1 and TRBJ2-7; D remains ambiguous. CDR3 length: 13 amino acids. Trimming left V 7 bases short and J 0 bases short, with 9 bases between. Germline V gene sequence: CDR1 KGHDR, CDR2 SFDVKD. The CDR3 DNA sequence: TGTGCCACCAGCTCTAGGACCTCCTACGAGCAGTACTTC. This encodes CATSSRTSYEQYF.

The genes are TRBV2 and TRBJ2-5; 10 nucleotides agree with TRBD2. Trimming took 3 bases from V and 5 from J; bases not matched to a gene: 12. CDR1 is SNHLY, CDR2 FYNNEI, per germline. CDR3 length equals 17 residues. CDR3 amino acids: CASSDLAGVGILETQYF. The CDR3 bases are TGTGCCAGCAGTGACCTAGCGGGAGTGGGTATTTTGGAGACCCAGTACTTC.

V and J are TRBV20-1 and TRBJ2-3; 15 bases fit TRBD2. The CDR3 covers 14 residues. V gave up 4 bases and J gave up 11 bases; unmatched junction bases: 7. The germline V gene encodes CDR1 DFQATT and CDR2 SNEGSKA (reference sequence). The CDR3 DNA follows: TGCAGTGCTACGGGACTAGCGGGGGGACTAGGGCAGTATTTT. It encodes CSATGLAGGLGQYF.

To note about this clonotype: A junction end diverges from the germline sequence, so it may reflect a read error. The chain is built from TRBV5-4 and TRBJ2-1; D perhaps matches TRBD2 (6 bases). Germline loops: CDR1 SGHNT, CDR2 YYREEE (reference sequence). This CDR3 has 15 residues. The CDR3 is CAGSQTRESYNEQFF. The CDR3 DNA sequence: TGTGCCGGCAGCCAGACCCGGGAGTCCTACAATGAGCAGTTCTTC.

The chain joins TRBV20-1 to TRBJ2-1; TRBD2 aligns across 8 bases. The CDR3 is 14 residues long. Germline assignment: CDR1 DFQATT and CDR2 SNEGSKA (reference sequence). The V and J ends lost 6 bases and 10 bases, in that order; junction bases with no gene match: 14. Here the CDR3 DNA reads TGCAGTGCCGATGCAGCGGGAGTTTTAGGAGAGCAGTTCTTC. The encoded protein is CSADAAGVLGEQFF.

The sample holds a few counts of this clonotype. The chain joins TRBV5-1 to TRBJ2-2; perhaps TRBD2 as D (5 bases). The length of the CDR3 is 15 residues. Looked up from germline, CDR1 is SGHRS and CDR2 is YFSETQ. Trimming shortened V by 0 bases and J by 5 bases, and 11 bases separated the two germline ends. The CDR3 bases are TGCGCCAGCAGCTTGGTTCGGGGAATGACCGGGGAGCTGTTTTTT. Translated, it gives CASSLVRGMTGELFF.

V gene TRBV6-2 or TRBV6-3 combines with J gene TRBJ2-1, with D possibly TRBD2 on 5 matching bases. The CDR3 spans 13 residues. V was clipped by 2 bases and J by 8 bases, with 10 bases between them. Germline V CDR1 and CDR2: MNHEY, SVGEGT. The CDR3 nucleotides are TGTGCCAGCAGTTACACGGCGGGCTATGAGCAGTTCTTC. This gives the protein CASSYTAGYEQFF.

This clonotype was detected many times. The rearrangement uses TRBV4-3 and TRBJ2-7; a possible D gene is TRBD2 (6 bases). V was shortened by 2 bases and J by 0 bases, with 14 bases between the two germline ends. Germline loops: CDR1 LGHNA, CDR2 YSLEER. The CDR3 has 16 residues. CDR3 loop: CASSQTRDSLSYEQYF. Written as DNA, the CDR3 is TGCGCCAGCAGCCAAACCCGGGACTCCCTCTCCTACGAGCAGTACTTC.

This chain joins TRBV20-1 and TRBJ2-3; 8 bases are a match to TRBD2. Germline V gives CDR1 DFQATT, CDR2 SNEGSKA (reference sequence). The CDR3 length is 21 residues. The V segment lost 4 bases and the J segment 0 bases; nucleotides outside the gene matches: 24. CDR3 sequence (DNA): TGCAGTGCTACTCCTGGCGGGGACGCCCTACTAGCGGTCACTAGCACAGATACGCAGTATTTT. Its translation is CSATPGGDALLAVTSTDTQYF.